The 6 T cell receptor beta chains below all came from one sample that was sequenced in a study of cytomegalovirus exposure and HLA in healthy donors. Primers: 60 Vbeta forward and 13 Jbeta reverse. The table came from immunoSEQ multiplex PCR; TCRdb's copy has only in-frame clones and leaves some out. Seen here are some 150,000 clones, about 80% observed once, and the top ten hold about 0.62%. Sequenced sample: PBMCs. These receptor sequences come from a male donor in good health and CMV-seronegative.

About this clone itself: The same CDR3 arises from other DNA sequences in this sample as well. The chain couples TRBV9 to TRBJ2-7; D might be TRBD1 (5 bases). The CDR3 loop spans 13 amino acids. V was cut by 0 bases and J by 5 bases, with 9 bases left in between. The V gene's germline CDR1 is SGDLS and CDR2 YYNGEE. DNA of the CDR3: TGTGCCAGCAGCGTAGCAGGGTCAGACGAGCAGTACTTC. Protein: CASSVAGSDEQYF.

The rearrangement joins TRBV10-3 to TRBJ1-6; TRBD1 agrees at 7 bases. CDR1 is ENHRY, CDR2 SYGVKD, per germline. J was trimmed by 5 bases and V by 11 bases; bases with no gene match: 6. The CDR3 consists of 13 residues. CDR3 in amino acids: CAARDRDNSPLHF. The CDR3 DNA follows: TGTGCCGCCCGGGACAGAGATAATTCACCCCTCCACTTT.

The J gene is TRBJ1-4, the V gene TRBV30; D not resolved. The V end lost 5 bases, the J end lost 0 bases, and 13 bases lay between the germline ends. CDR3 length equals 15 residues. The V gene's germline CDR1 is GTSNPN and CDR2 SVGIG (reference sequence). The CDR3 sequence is CAWEGGGSTNEKLFF. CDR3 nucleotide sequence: TGTGCCTGGGAGGGAGGCGGCTCAACTAATGAAAAACTGTTTTTT.

CDR3 nucleotide sequence: TGTGCCAGTAGCACAGGGACAGGGCGCACAGATACGCAGTATTTT. Its translation is CASSTGTGRTDTQYF. This chain links TRBV19 with TRBJ2-3, with TRBD1 matching 9 bases. After removal of 6 bases from V and 1 base from J, the junction contained 5 bases not matched to a gene. CDR3 size: 15 residues. CDR1 is LNHDA, CDR2 SQIVND, per germline (reference sequence). Full variable domain (remainder filled in from reference TRBV19 and TRBJ2-3): DGGITQSPKYLFRKEGQNVTLSCEQNLNHDAMYWYRQDPGQGLRLIYYSQIVNDFQKGDIAEGYSVSREKKESFPLTVTSAQKNPTAFYLCASSTGTGRTDTQYFGPGTRLTVL.

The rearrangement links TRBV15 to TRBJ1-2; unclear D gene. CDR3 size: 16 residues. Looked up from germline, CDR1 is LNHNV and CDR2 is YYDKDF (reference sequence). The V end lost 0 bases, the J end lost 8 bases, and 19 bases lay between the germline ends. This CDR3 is CATSREPTGMSGGYTF. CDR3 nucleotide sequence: TGTGCCACCAGCAGAGAGCCCACTGGGATGAGCGGGGGCTACACCTTC.

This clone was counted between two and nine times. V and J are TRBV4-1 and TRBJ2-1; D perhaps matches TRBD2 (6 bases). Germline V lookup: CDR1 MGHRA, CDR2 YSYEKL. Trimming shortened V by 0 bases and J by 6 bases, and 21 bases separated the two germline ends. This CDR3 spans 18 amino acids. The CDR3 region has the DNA TGCGCCAGCAGCCAAGACAGGTTTGGGGCTAGGAGGGGCAATGAGCAGTTCTTC. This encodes CASSQDRFGARRGNEQFF.